Listed below are T cell receptor beta chains from one sample, sequenced in a study of blood T cell repertoires in COVID-19. Libraries were prepared by immunoSEQ multiplex PCR; TCRdb keeps only in-frame clonotypes and omits some of them. The sample yields roughly 180,000 clones, more than 65% seen once. The sample was PBMCs or T cells enriched from blood (not recorded which). The receptor source for this set is a woman between 40 and 55 years old with acute COVID-19. The CDR3 runs from the conserved cysteine through the conserved F or W. The D gene is left open where the match is weak. Clone size, where shown, is once, few, many, or a class for clones that have expanded.

J | D | size | V | DNA | CDR3
TRBJ1-5 | TRBD1 | - | TRBV10-3 | TGTGCCATCAGTGAAGATCGGGACAGAAATCAGCCCCAGCATTTT | CAISEDRDRNQPQHF
TRBJ1-2 | - | few | TRBV2 | TGTGCCAGCAGCACTTTTCGACATTCAAATAACTATGGCTACACCTTC | CASSTFRHSNNYGYTF
TRBJ2-2 | TRBD1 | - | TRBV6-5 | TGTGCCAGCAGTAGACAGGGAAACACCGGGGAGCTGTTTTTT | CASSRQGNTGELFF
TRBJ1-2 | TRBD1 | - | TRBV27 | TGTGCCAGCAGTCAGGGGGGTAACTATGGCTACACCTTC | CASSQGGNYGYTF
TRBJ2-7 | TRBD1 | - | TRBV6-5 | TGTGCCAGCATTCTCGGGACAGGGGTAAACGAGCAGTACTTC | CASILGTGVNEQYF
TRBJ1-1 | - | - | TRBV19 | TGTGCCAGTACTGAGTTTCTGAACACTGAAGCTTTCTTT | CASTEFLNTEAFF
TRBJ2-2 | TRBD2 | - | TRBV4-2 | TGTGCCAGCAGCCCTCTGGCTAGCGGGAACACCGGGGAGCTGTTTTTT | CASSPLASGNTGELFF
TRBJ1-2 | TRBD1 | - | TRBV19 | TGTGCCAGTATCGAGACAGGGCACTTCCGCTACACCTTC | CASIETGHFRYTF
TRBJ2-1 | TRBD2 | - | TRBV7-6 | TGTGCCAGCAGCTTCCGACTAGCGGGAGGGCCATTTGATGAGCAGTTCTTC | CASSFRLAGGPFDEQFF
TRBJ2-5 | - | - | TRBV11-3 | TGTGCCAGCAGCCGCCGGGACATTCAAGAGACCCAGTACTTC | CASSRRDIQETQYF
TRBJ2-1 | - | - | TRBV2 | TGTGCCAGCCGTTACCGGGACACCGGCCAGTTCTTC | CASRYRDTGQFF
TRBJ2-1 | TRBD1 | - | TRBV18 | TGTGCCAGCTCACCACTGTGGACAGGGTCTGGGGAGCAGTTCTTC | CASSPLWTGSGEQFF
TRBJ2-1 | TRBD2 | - | TRBV19 | TGTGCCAGTAGTATAGACCCCGCGGGACTAGCGGGCCCGAGCTCCTACAATGAGCAGTTCTTC | CASSIDPAGLAGPSSYNEQFF
TRBJ1-1 | - | - | TRBV11-2 | TGTGCCAGCAGCTTGGGCAGAGGGTCTGAAGCTTTCTTT | CASSLGRGSEAFF
TRBJ1-1 | TRBD1 | - | TRBV5-1 | TGCGCCAGCAGCTGGGGACAGGGAACTGAAGCTTTCTTT | CASSWGQGTEAFF
TRBJ2-3 | TRBD2 | - | TRBV7-3 | TGTGCCAGCAGTCCGGGAGGGCGGGGAACAGATACGCAGTATTTT | CASSPGGRGTDTQYF
TRBJ2-3 | TRBD2 | - | TRBV4-2 | TGTGCCAGCAGCCAAGCGACTAGCGGGAGGGCCTCGGATACGCAGTATTTT | CASSQATSGRASDTQYF
TRBJ2-1 | TRBD2 | - | TRBV4-1 | TGCGCCAGCAGCCCGGGACTAGCGGGATACAATGAGCAGTTCTTC | CASSPGLAGYNEQFF
TRBJ2-2 | TRBD1 | - | TRBV24-1 | TGTGCCACCAGTGACCCCAACAGGGGGAAGGACGGGGAGCTGTTTTTT | CATSDPNRGKDGELFF
TRBJ2-7 | - | - | TRBV4-1 | TGCGCCAGCAGCCAAGGGGCCTCCTACGAGCAGTACTTC | CASSQGASYEQYF
TRBJ2-3 | TRBD2 | - | TRBV4-2 | TGTGCCAGCAGCGCTAGCGGGAGGGCCGACACAGATACGCAGTATTTT | CASSASGRADTDTQYF
TRBJ2-4 | TRBD1 | - | TRBV5-1 | TGCGCCAGCAGCATAGCAACAGGGGGCCTTGCCAAAAACATTCAGTACTTC | CASSIATGGLAKNIQYF
TRBJ1-2 | - | - | TRBV28 | TGTGCCAGCAGTTCTCCGCGCGGGGCTAACTATGGCTACACCTTC | CASSSPRGANYGYTF
TRBJ1-3 | - | - | TRBV3-1/TRBV3-2 | TGTGCCAGCAGCCACAAGGGGTCTGGAAACACCATATATTTT | CASSHKGSGNTIYF
TRBJ1-1 | - | - | TRBV29-1 | TGCAGCGCCTCAAAGGGCCGACAGGAAGGGGGTTTTGTTGCTGAAGCTTTCTTT | CSASKGRQEGGFVAEAFF
TRBJ2-1 | TRBD2 | - | TRBV25-1 | TGTGCCAGCAGTGCACTAGCGGGAGTCCTTAGCTCCTACAATGAGCAGTTCTTC | CASSALAGVLSSYNEQFF
TRBJ2-2 | TRBD2 | - | TRBV7-3 | TGTGCCAGCAGCAAGACTAGCGATAACCGGGAGCTGTTTTTT | CASSKTSDNRELFF
TRBJ2-1 | - | - | TRBV5-6 | TGTGCCAGCAGCTTGGGTAGCGGATACTACAATGAGCAGTTCTTC | CASSLGSGYYNEQFF
TRBJ1-2 | TRBD1 | - | TRBV5-1 | TGCGCCAGCAGCTTGGACCCTACAGGGGACGGTGGCTACACCTTC | CASSLDPTGDGGYTF